This T cell receptor (beta chain) was captured by sequencing in a study of OX40 agonist ivuxolimab in advanced cancers. The overall study: Partial responses occurred in Three dose-escalation patients, one with hepatocellular carcinoma and two with cutaneous melanoma.

The CDR3 loop spans 13 amino acids. V lost 3 bases, J lost 5 bases, and 8 bases lay in between. From germline, CDR1 is SGHDN and CDR2 FVKESK. The assay was immunoSEQ multiplex PCR, and TCRdb's table has in-frame clones only and misses some. This sample carries some 18,000 clones, 70% to 85% of them seen once, and the ten largest clones take roughly 17%. This receptor was identified in an adult with an advanced solid tumor such as melanoma, head and neck, liver or kidney cancer. J is TRBJ2-1 and V is TRBV14; no definite D call. Here the sequenced sample was CD4+ or CD8+ T cells sorted from blood, taken in a trial of the OX40 agonist ivuxolimab. CDR3 region: CASSHLLDNEQFF. CDR3 sequence (DNA): TGTGCCAGCAGCCATCTGTTAGACAATGAGCAGTTCTTC. Variable domain in full (rest from reference TRBV14 and TRBJ2-1): EAGVTQFPSHSVIEKGQTVTLRCDPISGHDNLYWYRRVMGKEIKFLLHFVKESKQDESGMPNNRFLAERTGGTYSTLKVQPAELEDSGVYFCASSHLLDNEQFFGPGTRLTVL.